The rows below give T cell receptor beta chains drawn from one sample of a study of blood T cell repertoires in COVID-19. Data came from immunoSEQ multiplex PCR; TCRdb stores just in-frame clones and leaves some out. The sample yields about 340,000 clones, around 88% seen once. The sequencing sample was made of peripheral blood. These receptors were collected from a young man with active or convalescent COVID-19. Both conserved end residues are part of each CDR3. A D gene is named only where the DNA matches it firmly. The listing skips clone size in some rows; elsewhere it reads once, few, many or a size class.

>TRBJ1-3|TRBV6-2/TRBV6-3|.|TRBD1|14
TGTGCCAGCCGCCGGGACAGTGGGGCGGCGAAGGTGTATTTT
CASRRDSGAAKVYF
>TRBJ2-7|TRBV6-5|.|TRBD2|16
TGTGCCAGCAGTTACTCGAGGGCTAGCGGGAGGATAGAGCAGTACTTC
CASSYSRASGRIEQYF
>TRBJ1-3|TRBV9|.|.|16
TGTGCCAGCAGCGTAGGAGGACTGGGCTCTGGAAACACCATATATTTT
CASSVGGLGSGNTIYF
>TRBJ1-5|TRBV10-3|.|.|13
TGTGCCATCAGCCAGGATAGCAATCAGCCCCAGCATTTT
CAISQDSNQPQHF
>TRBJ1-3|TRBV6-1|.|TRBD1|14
TGTGCCAGCAGTGAATTTCAGGGGGCAAACACCATATATTTT
CASSEFQGANTIYF
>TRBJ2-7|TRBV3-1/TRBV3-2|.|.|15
TGTGCCAGCAGCCAAGATGCGGGCACATACTACGAGCAGTACTTC
CASSQDAGTYYEQYF
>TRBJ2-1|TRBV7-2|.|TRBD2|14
TGTGCCAGCAGCCCTCTAGCGGGAGGGAGGGAGCAGTTCTTC
CASSPLAGGREQFF
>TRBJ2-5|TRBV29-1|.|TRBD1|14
TGCAGCGTTTGCCAGGGGGCCAACCAAGAGACCCAGTACTTC
CSVCQGANQETQYF
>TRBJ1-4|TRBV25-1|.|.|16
TGTGCCAGCAGTGAAGGCAGACAGGCAACTAATGAAAAACTGTTTTTT
CASSEGRQATNEKLFF
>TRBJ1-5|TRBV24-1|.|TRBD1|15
TGTGCCACCAGTCCTTCGACAGGGCGAAATCAGCCCCAGCATTTT
CATSPSTGRNQPQHF
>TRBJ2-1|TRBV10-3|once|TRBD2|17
TGTGCCATCAGTGACGGGGCTAGCGGGAGCTCCTACAATGAGCAGTTCTTC
CAISDGASGSSYNEQFF
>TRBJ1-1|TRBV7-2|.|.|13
TGTGCCAGCAGCACTCTCCGGAGCACTGAAGCTTTCTTT
CASSTLRSTEAFF
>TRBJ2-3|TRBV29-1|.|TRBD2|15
TGCAGCGTCGACAGCGGGAGGTGGAGCACAGATACGCAGTATTTT
CSVDSGRWSTDTQYF
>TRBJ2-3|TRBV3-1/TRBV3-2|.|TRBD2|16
TGTGCCAGCAGCCATAGCACTAGCGGGGTCACAGATACGCAGTATTTT
CASSHSTSGVTDTQYF
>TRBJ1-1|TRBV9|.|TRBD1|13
TGTGCCAGTAGCCAGGGGGCGTTCGCTGAAGCTTTCTTT
CASSQGAFAEAFF
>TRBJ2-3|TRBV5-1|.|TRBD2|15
TGCGCCAGCAGCAGCGGGATCTCCGACACGAATACGCAGTATTTT
CASSSGISDTNTQYF
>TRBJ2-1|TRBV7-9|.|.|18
TGTGCCAGCAGCTTAGAGTCGAGGGGGTGGGGCTCCTACAATGAGCAGTTCTTC
CASSLESRGWGSYNEQFF
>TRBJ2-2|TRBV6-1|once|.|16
TGTGCCAGCAGTGAATTTAGAGGAGGGGACACCGGGGAGCTGTTTTTT
CASSEFRGGDTGELFF
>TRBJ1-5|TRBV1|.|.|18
TGCACCAGCAGCCCTCTAAGGTGGACAGGGAGGCGCAATCAGCCCCAGCATTTT
CTSSPLRWTGRRNQPQHF
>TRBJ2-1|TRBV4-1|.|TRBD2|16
TGCGCCAGCAGCCGAGGAGGCGGGAGTTGGAACAATGAGCAGTTCTTC
CASSRGGGSWNNEQFF
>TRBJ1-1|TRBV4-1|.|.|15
TGCGCCAGCAGCCCCGCCAGGGTACGGAACACTGAAGCTTTCTTT
CASSPARVRNTEAFF
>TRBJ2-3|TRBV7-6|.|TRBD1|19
TGTGCCAGCAGCTTTCTGGGACAGCGATACTCTTCTAGCACAGATACGCAGTATTTT
CASSFLGQRYSSSTDTQYF
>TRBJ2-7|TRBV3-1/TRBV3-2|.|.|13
TGTGCCAGCAGCCAAGGTGTAGTGTGGGAGCAGTACTTC
CASSQGVVWEQYF
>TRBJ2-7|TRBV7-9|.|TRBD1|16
TGTGCCAGCAGCTCACCCTCCGGACAGGTAGGCTACGAGCAGTACTTC
CASSSPSGQVGYEQYF
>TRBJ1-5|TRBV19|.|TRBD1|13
TGTGCCAGTACCAAACAGGGGTGGGAGCCCCAGCATTTT
CASTKQGWEPQHF
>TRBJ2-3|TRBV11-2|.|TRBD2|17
TGTGCCAGCAGCTTTTCATCACAGCGGGAGATCACAGATACGCAGTATTTT
CASSFSSQREITDTQYF
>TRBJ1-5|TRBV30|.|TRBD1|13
TGTGCCTGGACCAGGGGGGGCAATCAGCCCCAGCATTTT
CAWTRGGNQPQHF
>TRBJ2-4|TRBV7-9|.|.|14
TGTGCCAGTGAGCAGGGTCTAGCCAAAAACATTCAGTACTTC
CASEQGLAKNIQYF
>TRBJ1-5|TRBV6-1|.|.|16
TGTGCCAGCAGTGCCCTTGAAACATCTCCCCAGGAGCCCCAGCATTTT
CASSALETSPQEPQHF
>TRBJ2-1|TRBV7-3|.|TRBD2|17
TGTGCCAGCAGTCCTACGGGACTAGCGGGAGGGCCGGGTGAGCAGTTCTTC
CASSPTGLAGGPGEQFF
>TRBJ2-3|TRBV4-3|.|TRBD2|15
TGCGCCAGCAGCCAAGGGCTAGCGGGAGTAGATACGCAGTATTTT
CASSQGLAGVDTQYF
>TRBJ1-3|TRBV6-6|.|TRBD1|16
TGTGCCAGCAGTCCCGACAGGGCACTCTCTGGAAACACCATATATTTT
CASSPDRALSGNTIYF
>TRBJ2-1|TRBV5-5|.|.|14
TGTGCCAGCAGCTTAGGGGTAACCTTCAATGAGCAGTTCTTC
CASSLGVTFNEQFF
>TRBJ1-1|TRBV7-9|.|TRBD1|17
TGTGCCAGCAGCTTAAGGGGACAGGGAACTAGGAGCACTGAAGCTTTCTTT
CASSLRGQGTRSTEAFF
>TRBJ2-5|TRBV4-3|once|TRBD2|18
TGCGCCAGCAGCCAAGGGACTAGCGGGAGGGCGAAGGGAGAGACCCAGTACTTC
CASSQGTSGRAKGETQYF
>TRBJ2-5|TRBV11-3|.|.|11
TGTGCCAGCGTGGGCGTAGGGGGCCAGTACTTC
CASVGVGGQYF
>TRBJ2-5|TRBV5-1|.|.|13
TGCGCCAGCAGCACCGGAGGTGGGGAGACCCAGTACTTC
CASSTGGGETQYF
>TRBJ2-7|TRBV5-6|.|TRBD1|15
TGTGCCAGCACCCAGGGGGTTTCCTCTCTCCACGAGCAGTACTTC
CASTQGVSSLHEQYF
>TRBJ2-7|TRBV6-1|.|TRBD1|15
TGTGCCAGCAGTGAAGGGACAGGGGCTAACTACGAGCAGTACTTC
CASSEGTGANYEQYF
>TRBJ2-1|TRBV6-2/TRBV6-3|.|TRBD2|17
TGTGCCAGCAGTTACGGACTAGCGGGAGCCACATACAATGAGCAGTTCTTC
CASSYGLAGATYNEQFF
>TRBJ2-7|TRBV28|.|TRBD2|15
TGTGCCAGCAGTTATACTAGCGGGGGAACCTACGAGCAGTACTTC
CASSYTSGGTYEQYF
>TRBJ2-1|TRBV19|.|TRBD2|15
TGTGCCAGTACGAAACTAGCGGGGGGACCTAATGAGCAGTTCTTC
CASTKLAGGPNEQFF
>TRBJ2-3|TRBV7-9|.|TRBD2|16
TGTGCCAGCAGCTTAGGCGCTAGCGGGGGGGTAGATACGCAGTATTTT
CASSLGASGGVDTQYF
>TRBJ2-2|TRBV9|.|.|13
TGTGCCAGCTCCCCAAGGGGCACCGGGGAGCTGTTTTTT
CASSPRGTGELFF
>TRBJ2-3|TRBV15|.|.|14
TGTGCCACCAGCGGTTCTCCAGAGGCAGATACGCAGTATTTT
CATSGSPEADTQYF
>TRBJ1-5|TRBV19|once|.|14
TGTGCCAGTAGTAAGGGGGGGGTGGCTCAGCCCCAGCATTTT
CASSKGGVAQPQHF
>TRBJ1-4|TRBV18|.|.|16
TGTGCCAGCTCACCACGAGCACAGGGAGGGGATGAAAAACTGTTTTTT
CASSPRAQGGDEKLFF
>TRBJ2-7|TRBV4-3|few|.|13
TGCGCCAGCAGCCGAGGGACACAATACGAGCAGTACTTC
CASSRGTQYEQYF
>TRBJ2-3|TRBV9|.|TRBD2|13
TGTGCCAGCGGTGGACTAGGCGCAGATACGCAGTATTTT
CASGGLGADTQYF
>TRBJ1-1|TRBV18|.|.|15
TGTGCCAGCTCACCAACGAGCCCGGGGAACACTGAAGCTTTCTTT
CASSPTSPGNTEAFF
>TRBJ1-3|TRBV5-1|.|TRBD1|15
TGCGCCAGCAGCCGGGACAGGGGGGACGGAAACACCATATATTTT
CASSRDRGDGNTIYF
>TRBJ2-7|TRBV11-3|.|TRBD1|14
TGTGCCAGCAGCCTGACGGGACAGAGCTACGAGCAGTACTTC
CASSLTGQSYEQYF
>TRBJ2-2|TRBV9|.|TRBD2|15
TGTGCCAGCAGCGTAGCGGGAGGGGTGACCGGGGAGCTGTTTTTT
CASSVAGGVTGELFF
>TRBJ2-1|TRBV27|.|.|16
TGTGCCAGCAGTTTTGTACCTACCCGCTCCTACAATGAGCAGTTCTTC
CASSFVPTRSYNEQFF
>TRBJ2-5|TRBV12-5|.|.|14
TGTGCTAGTGGTTTGGGATTACAGGGAGAGACCCAGTACTTC
CASGLGLQGETQYF
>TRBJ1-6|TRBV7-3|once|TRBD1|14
TGTGCCAGCAGCCCAGGGGGGAATAATTCACCCCTCCACTTT
CASSPGGNNSPLHF
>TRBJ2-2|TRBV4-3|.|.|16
TGCGCCAGTTCTCGCGCCCGGACAGCCCACACCGGGGAGCTGTTTTTT
CASSRARTAHTGELFF
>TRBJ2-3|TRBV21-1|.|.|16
TGTGCCAGCAGCAAACCCGGGGGGGATAGGGCAGATACGCAGTATTTT
CASSKPGGDRADTQYF
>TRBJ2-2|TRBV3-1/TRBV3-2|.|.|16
TGTGCCAGCAGTCTAGGCCAGGGAGGGGGCACCGGGGAGCTGTTTTTT
CASSLGQGGGTGELFF
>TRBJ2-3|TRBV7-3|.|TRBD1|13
TGTGCCAGCCTAAGGGGGCGCACAGATACGCAGTATTTT
CASLRGRTDTQYF